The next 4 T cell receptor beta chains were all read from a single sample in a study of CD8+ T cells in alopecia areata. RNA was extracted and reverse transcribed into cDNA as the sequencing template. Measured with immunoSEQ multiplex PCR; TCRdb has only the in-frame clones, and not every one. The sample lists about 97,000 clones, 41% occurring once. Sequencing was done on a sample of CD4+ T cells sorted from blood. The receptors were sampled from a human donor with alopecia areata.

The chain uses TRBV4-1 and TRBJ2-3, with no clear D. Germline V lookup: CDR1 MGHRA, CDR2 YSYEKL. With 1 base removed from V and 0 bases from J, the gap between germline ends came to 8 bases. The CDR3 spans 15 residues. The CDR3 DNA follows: TGCGCCAGCAGCCAAGGTAGCTTTAGCACAGATACGCAGTATTTT. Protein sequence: CASSQGSFSTDTQYF.

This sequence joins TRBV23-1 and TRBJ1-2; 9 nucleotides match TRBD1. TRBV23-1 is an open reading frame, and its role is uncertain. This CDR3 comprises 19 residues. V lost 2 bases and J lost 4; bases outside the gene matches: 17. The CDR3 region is CASSQIPEGQGKSGYGYTF. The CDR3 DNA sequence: TGCGCCAGCAGTCAAATTCCTGAGGGACAGGGAAAGAGTGGCTATGGCTACACCTTC.

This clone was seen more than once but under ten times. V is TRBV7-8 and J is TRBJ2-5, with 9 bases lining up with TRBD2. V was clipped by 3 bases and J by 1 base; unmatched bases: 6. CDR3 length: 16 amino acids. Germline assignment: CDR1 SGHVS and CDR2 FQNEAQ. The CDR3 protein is CASSFKRGALQETQYF. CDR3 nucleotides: TGTGCCAGCAGCTTTAAGCGGGGGGCTCTCCAAGAGACCCAGTACTTC.

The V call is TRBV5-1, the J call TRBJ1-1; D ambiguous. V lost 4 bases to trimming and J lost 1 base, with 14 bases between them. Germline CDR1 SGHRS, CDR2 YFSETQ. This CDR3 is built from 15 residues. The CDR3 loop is CASSPRRIGNTEAFF. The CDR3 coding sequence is TGCGCCAGCAGCCCGCGGCGGATCGGGAACACTGAAGCTTTCTTT.